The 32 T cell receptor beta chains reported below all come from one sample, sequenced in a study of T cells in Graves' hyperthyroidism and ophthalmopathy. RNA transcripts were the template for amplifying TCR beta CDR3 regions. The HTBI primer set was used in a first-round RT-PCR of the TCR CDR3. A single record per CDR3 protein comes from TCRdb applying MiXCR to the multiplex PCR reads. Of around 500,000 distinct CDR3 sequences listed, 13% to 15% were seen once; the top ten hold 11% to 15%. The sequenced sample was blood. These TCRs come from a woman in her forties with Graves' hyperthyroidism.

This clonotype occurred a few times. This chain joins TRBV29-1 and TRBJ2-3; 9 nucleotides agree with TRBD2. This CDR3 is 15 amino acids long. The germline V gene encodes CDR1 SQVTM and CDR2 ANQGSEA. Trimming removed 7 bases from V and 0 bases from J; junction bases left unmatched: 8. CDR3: CSGLGLAPSTDTQYF. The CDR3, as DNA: TGCAGCGGACTGGGACTAGCACCAAGCACAGATACGCAGTATTTT.

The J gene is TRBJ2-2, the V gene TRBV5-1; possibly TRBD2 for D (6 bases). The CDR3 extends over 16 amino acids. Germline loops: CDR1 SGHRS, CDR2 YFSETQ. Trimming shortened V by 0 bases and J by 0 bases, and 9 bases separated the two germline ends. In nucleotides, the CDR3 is TGCGCCAGCAGCTTGGTCGGGGGTGCGAACACCGGGGAGCTGTTTTTT. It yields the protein CASSLVGGANTGELFF.

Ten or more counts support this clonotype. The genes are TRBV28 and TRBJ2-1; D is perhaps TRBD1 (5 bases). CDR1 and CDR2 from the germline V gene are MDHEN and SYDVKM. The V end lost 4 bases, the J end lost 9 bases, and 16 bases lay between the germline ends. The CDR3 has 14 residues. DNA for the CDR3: TGTGCCAGCAGTTGGGCCAGGGCCCGTGGTGAGCAGTTCTTC. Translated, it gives CASSWARARGEQFF.

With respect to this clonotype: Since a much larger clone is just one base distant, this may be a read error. The chain's CDR3 is CASSLKTSGRWNDQFF. For the CDR3, the DNA is TGTGCCAGCAGCCTTAAAACTAGCGGGAGGTGGAATGATCAGTTCTTC. The rearrangement links TRBV27 to TRBJ2-4; 12 nucleotides align to TRBD2. The J call is uncertain, as TRBJ2-1 better fits the DNA end. This CDR3 spans 16 amino acids. The germline gives CDR1 MNHEY, CDR2 SMNVEV (reference sequence).

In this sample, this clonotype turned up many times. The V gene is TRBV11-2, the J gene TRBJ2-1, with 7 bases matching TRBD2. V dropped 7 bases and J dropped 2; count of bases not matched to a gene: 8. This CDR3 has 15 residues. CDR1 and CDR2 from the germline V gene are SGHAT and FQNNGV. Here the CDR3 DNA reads TGTGCCAGCATCCCTGGACTAGACACCTACAATGAGCAGTTCTTC. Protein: CASIPGLDTYNEQFF.

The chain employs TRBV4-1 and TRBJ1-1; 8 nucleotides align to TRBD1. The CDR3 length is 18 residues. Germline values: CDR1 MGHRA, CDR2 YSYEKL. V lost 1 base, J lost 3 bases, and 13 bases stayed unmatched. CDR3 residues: CASSQVWLRETGDTEAFF. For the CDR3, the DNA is TGCGCCAGCAGCCAAGTGTGGCTTCGAGAGACAGGGGACACTGAAGCTTTCTTT.

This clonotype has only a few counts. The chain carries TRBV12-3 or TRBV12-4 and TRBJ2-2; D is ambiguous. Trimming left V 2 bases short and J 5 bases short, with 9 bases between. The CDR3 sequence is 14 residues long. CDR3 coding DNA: TGTGCCAGCAGTTTAATCAGTACTACCGGGGAGCTGTTTTTT. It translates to CASSLISTTGELFF.

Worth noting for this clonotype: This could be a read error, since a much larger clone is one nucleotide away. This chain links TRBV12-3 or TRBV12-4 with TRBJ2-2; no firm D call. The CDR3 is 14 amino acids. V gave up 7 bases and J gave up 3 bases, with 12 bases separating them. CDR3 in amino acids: CASNFLAYTGELFF. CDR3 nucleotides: TGTGCCAGCAATTTCTTAGCCTACACCGGGGAGCTGTTTTTT.

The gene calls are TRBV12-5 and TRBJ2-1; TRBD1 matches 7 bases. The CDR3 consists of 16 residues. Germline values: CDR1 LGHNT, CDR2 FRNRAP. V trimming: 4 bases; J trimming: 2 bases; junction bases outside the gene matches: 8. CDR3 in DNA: TGTGCTAGTGGTTCCCCTCCCGGGACAGCCTACAATGAGCAGTTCTTC. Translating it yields CASGSPPGTAYNEQFF.

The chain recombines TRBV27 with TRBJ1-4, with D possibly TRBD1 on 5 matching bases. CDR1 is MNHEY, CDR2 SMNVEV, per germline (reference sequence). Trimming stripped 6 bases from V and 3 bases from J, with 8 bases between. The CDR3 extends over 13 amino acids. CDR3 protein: CASRGGANEKLFF. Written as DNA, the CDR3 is TGTGCCAGCAGGGGGGGAGCTAATGAAAAACTGTTTTTT.

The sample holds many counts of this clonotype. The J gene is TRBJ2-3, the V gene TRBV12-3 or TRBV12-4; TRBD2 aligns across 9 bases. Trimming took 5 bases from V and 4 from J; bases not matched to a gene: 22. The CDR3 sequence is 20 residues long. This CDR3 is CASSTGHLISGSSKPDTQYF. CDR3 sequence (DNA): TGTGCCAGCAGTACAGGACATCTGATTAGCGGGAGTTCAAAGCCAGATACGCAGTATTTT.

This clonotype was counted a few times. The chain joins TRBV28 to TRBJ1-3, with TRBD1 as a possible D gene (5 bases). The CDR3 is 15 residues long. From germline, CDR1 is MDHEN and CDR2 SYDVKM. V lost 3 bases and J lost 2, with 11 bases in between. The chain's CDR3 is CASSFSGSAGNTIYF. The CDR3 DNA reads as TGTGCCAGCAGTTTTTCAGGGTCCGCTGGAAACACCATATATTTT.

This CDR3 is CASSPPRGGDKTQYF. The CDR3 bases are TGTGCCAGCAGCCCTCCTCGGGGAGGGGATAAGACCCAGTACTTC. The rearrangement links TRBV7-2 to TRBJ2-5; 7 bases map to TRBD2. Germline CDR1 and CDR2: SGHTA and FQGNSA. Trimming at V came to 5 bases and at J to 6 bases, leaving 12 bases not matched to a gene. The CDR3 loop spans 15 amino acids.

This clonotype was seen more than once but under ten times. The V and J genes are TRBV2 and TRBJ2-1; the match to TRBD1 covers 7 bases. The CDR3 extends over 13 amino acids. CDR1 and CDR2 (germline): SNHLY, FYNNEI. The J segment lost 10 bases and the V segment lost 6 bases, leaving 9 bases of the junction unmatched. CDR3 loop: CASRQGSNYEQFF. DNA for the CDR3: TGTGCCAGCAGACAGGGGTCCAACTACGAGCAGTTCTTC. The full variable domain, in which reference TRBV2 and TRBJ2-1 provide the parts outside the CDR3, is EPEVTQTPSHQVTQMGQEVILRCVPISNHLYFYWYRQILGQKVEFLVSFYNNEISEKSEIFDDQFSVERPDGSNFTLKIRSTKLEDSAMYFCASRQGSNYEQFFGPGTRLTVL.

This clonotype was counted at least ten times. Here the CDR3 reads CSAGTADRGQYF. CDR3 in DNA: TGCAGTGCGGGAACAGCCGACAGGGGGCAGTACTTC. The chain carries TRBV20-1 and TRBJ2-7; 8 positions match TRBD1. The junction had 10 bases not matched to a gene; V was cut back by 6 bases and J by 9 bases. The CDR3 has 12 amino acids. Germline V gene lookup returns CDR1 DFQATT and CDR2 SNEGSKA (reference sequence).

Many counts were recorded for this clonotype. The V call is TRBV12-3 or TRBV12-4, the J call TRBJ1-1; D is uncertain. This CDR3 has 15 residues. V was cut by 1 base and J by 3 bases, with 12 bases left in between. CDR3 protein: CASSLGSAGDTEAFF. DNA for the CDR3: TGTGCCAGCAGTTTAGGTTCCGCAGGAGACACTGAAGCTTTCTTT.

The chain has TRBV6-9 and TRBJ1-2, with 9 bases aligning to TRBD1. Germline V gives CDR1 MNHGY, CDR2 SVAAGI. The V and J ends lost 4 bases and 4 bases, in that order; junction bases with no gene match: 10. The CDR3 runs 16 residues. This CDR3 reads CASSWGGTGRLYGYTF. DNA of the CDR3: TGTGCCAGCAGTTGGGGCGGGACAGGGCGGCTCTATGGCTACACCTTC.

The DNA for the CDR3 is TGCGCCAGCAGCTTGGAGGACAGGGGATACGAGCAGTACTTC. Residues: CASSLEDRGYEQYF. The gene calls are TRBV5-1 and TRBJ2-7; the match to TRBD1 covers 9 bases. V lost 0 bases, J lost 4 bases, and 2 bases stayed unmatched. This CDR3 region has 14 residues. Per the germline V gene, CDR1 is SGHRS and CDR2 is YFSETQ. Full variable domain (remainder filled in from reference TRBV5-1 and TRBJ2-7): KAGVTQTPRYLIKTRGQQVTLSCSPISGHRSVSWYQQTPGQGLQFLFEYFSETQRNKGNFPGRFSGRQFSNSRSEMNVSTLELGDSALYLCASSLEDRGYEQYFGPGTRLTVT.

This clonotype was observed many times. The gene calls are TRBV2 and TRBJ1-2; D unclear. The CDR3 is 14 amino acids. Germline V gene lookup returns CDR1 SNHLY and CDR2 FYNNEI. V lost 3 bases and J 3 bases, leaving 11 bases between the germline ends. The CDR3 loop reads CASSDKNSYYGYTF. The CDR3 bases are TGTGCCAGCAGTGATAAAAACAGCTACTATGGCTACACCTTC.

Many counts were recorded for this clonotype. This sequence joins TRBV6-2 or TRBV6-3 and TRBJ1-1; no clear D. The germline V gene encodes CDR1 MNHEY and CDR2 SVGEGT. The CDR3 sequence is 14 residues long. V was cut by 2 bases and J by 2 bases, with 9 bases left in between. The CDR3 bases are TGTGCCAGCAGTTACCTGGACCTAAACACTGAAGCTTTCTTT. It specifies CASSYLDLNTEAFF.

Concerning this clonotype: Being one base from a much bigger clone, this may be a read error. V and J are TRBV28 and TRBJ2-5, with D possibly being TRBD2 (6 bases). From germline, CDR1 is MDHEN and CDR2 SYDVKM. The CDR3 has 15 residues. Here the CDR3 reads CASSSIADPREAQYF. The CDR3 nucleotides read TGTGCCAGCAGTTCCATAGCGGATCCGAGAGAGGCCCAGTACTTC.

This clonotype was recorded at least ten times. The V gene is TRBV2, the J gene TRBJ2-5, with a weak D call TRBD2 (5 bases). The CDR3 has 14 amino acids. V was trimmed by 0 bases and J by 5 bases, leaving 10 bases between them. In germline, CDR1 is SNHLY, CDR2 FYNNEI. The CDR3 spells CASSEARARETQYF. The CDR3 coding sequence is TGTGCCAGCAGTGAAGCGAGGGCCAGGGAGACCCAGTACTTC.

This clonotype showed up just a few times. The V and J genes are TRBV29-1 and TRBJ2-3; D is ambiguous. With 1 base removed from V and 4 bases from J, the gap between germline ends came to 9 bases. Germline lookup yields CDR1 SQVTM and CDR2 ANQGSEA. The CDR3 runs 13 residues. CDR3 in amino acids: CSVEATPADTQYF. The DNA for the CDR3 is TGCAGCGTTGAAGCCACCCCGGCAGATACGCAGTATTTT.

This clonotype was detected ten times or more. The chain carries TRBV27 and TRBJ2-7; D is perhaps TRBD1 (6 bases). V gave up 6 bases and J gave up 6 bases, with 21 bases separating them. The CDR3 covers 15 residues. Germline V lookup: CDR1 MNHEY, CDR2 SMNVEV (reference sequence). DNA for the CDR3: TGTGCCAGCAGCTTGGGAGCACGGGACATAACCGAGCAGTACTTC. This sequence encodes CASSLGARDITEQYF.

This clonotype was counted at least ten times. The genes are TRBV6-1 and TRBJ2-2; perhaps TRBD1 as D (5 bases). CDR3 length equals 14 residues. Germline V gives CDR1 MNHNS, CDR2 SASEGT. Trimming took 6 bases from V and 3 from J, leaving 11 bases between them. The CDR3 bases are TGTGCCAGCAGACGACAGCCCTACACCGGGGAGCTGTTTTTT. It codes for CASRRQPYTGELFF.

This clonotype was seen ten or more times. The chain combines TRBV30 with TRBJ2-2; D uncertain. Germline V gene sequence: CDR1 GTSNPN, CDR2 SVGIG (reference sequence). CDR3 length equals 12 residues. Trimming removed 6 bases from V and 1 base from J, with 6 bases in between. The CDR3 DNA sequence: TGTGCCTGTCCCGGGAACACCGGGGAGCTGTTTTTT. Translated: CACPGNTGELFF.

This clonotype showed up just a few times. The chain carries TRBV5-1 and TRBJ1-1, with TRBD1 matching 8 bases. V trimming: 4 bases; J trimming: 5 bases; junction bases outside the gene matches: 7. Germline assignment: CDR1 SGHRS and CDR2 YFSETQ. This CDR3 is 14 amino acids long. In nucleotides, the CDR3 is TGCGCCAGCAGCCTACAATACAGGGGGACTGAAGCTTTCTTT. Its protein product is CASSLQYRGTEAFF.

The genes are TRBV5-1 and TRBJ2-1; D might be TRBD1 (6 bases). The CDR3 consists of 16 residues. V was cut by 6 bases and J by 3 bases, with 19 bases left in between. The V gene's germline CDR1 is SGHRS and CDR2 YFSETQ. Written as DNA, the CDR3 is TGCGCCAGCAAAACGGCGGCAGGGGCTAACTACAATGAGCAGTTCTTC. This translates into CASKTAAGANYNEQFF.

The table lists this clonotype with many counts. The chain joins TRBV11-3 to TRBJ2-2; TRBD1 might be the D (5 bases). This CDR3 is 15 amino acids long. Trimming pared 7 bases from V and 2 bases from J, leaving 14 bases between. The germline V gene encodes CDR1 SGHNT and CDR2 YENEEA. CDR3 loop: CASTNTGQNTGELFF. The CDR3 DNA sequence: TGTGCCAGCACCAATACTGGACAAAACACCGGGGAGCTGTTTTTT.

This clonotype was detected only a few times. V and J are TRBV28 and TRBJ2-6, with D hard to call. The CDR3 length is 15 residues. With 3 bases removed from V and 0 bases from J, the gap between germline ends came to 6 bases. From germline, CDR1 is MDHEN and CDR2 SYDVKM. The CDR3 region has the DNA TGTGCCAGCAGTTTGCTGTTCTCTGGGGCCAACGTCCTGACTTTC. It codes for CASSLLFSGANVLTF. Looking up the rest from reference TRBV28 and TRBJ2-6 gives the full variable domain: DVKVTQSSRYLVKRTGEKVFLECVQDMDHENMFWYRQDPGLGLRLIYFSYDVKMKEKGDIPEGYSVSREKKERFSLILESASTNQTSMYLCASSLLFSGANVLTFGAGSRLTVL.

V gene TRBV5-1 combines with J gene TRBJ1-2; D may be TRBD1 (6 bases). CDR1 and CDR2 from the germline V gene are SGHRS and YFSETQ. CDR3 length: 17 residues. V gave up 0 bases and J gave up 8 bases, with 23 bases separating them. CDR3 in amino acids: CASSLAWDWTVKGGYTF. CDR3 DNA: TGCGCCAGCAGCTTGGCTTGGGATTGGACAGTGAAAGGAGGCTACACCTTC. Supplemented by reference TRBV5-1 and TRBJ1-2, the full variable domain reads KAGVTQTPRYLIKTRGQQVTLSCSPISGHRSVSWYQQTPGQGLQFLFEYFSETQRNKGNFPGRFSGRQFSNSRSEMNVSTLELGDSALYLCASSLAWDWTVKGGYTFGSGTRLTVV.

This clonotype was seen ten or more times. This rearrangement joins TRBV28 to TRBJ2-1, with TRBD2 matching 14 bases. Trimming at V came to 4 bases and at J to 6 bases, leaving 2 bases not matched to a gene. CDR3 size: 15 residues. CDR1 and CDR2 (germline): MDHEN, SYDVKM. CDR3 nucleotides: TGTGCCAGCAGTTGGGGACTAGCGGGAGTCAATGAGCAGTTCTTC. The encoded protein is CASSWGLAGVNEQFF.